These 7 T cell receptor beta chains were sequenced from one sample in a study of identical twins. Each CDR3 protein gets one entry after TCRdb re-called the 5' RACE reads with MiXCR. The sample carries 700,000 or so distinct CDR3 sequences, 8.5% to 9.5% recorded once. These same data were also listed under a study on yellow fever vaccine responses in identical twins.

Sample: PBMCs. The receptors shown here come from a woman between 18 and 29 years old in good health.

This clonotype was seen only a few times. The CDR3 loop reads CATSILPPAGEQETQYF. The CDR3 DNA is TGTGCCACCAGCATTCTTCCCCCAGCGGGAGAGCAAGAGACCCAGTACTTC. The genes are TRBV15 and TRBJ2-5; 8 nucleotides align to TRBD2. V lost 4 bases and J lost 2; bases outside the gene matches: 12. CDR1 and CDR2 (germline): LNHNV, YYDKDF (reference sequence). The CDR3 sequence is 17 residues long.

This chain uses TRBV7-9 with TRBJ1-1, with D possibly matching TRBD1 (6 bases). V was shortened by 5 bases and J by 3 bases, with 22 bases between the two germline ends. This CDR3 is built from 17 residues. CDR1 and CDR2 (germline): SEHNR, FQNEAQ (reference sequence). The CDR3 DNA is TGTGCCAGCAGCCAAAGGGGGGGGGGAGATCTCGACACTGAAGCTTTCTTT. Translation gives CASSQRGGGDLDTEAFF.

About this clonotype: A much bigger clone sits one base away, suggesting this may be a read error. This rearrangement joins TRBV12-3 or TRBV12-4 to TRBJ2-1; D unclear. The CDR3 runs 17 residues. CDR3 region: CASSLIVGQTSYYEQFF. The CDR3 DNA reads as TGTGCCAGCAGTTTAATTGTAGGGCAGACCTCCTACTATGAGCAGTTCTTC.

This clonotype was seen a handful of times. The chain has TRBV19 and TRBJ2-3, with 10 bases lining up with TRBD1. This CDR3 spans 16 amino acids. J was trimmed by 2 bases and V by 0 bases; bases with no gene match: 2. Germline V lookup: CDR1 LNHDA, CDR2 SQIVND (reference sequence). CDR3 in DNA: TGTGCCAGTAGTATAGACGGGACAGGGGCCACAGATACGCAGTATTTT. This codes for CASSIDGTGATDTQYF.

This clonotype showed up just a few times. CDR3 amino acids: CSARDPRSGANVLTF. Written as DNA, the CDR3 is TGCAGTGCTAGAGATCCCCGGTCCGGGGCCAACGTCCTGACTTTC. This chain links TRBV20-1 with TRBJ2-6, with D unclear. Trimming pared 0 bases from V and 4 bases from J, leaving 10 bases between. The CDR3 has 15 residues. Germline lookup yields CDR1 DFQATT and CDR2 SNEGSKA (reference sequence).

This clonotype was detected only a few times. V gene TRBV2 combines with J gene TRBJ1-6; D unclear. This CDR3 spans 14 amino acids. CDR1 and CDR2 from the germline V gene are SNHLY and FYNNEI. V was clipped by 7 bases and J by 5 bases, with 12 bases between them. The CDR3 sequence is CASIEAVDNSPLHF. The CDR3 coding sequence is TGTGCCAGCATTGAGGCAGTTGATAATTCACCCCTCCACTTT. Based on the CDR3 plus reference TRBV2 and TRBJ1-6, the full variable domain is EPEVTQTPSHQVTQMGQEVILRCVPISNHLYFYWYRQILGQKVEFLVSFYNNEISEKSEIFDDQFSVERPDGSNFTLKIRSTKLEDSAMYFCASIEAVDNSPLHFGNGTRLTVT.

The V call is TRBV2, the J call TRBJ1-5, with a weak D call TRBD1 (6 bases). The CDR3 loop spans 14 amino acids. Germline V CDR1 and CDR2: SNHLY, FYNNEI. Trimming pared 6 bases from V and 4 bases from J, leaving 13 bases between. For the CDR3, the DNA is TGTGCCAGCAGCGCGACAGGCGCTAATCAGCCCCAGCATTTT. This gives the protein CASSATGANQPQHF. Filled out from reference TRBV2 and TRBJ1-5, the complete variable domain reads EPEVTQTPSHQVTQMGQEVILRCVPISNHLYFYWYRQILGQKVEFLVSFYNNEISEKSEIFDDQFSVERPDGSNFTLKIRSTKLEDSAMYFCASSATGANQPQHFGDGTRLSIL.